A single sample is the source of the 9 T cell receptor beta chains below, sequenced in a study of T cells after posttransplantation cyclophosphamide. The table came from immunoSEQ multiplex PCR; TCRdb's copy has only in-frame clones and leaves some out. Here the sample spans about 19,000 clones, 95% to 98% being singletons. Cells defined as naive were viable CD3+CD4+ or CD3+CD8+ and CCR7+CD45RA+CD45RO-CD95-CD27+CD28+. The sample was naive CD4+ T cells sorted from PBMCs. Source of these receptors: a man between 35 and 55 years old in good health, CMV-negative, and a related stem cell transplant donor.

V gene TRBV6-1 combines with J gene TRBJ1-1; D gene uncertain. Germline V gene data show CDR1 as MNHNS and CDR2 as SASEGT. The V end lost 10 bases, the J end lost 9 bases, and 15 bases lay between the germline ends. This CDR3 has 11 amino acids. In DNA, the CDR3 is TGTGCCACCACGGAGGTAGCTCAAGCTTTCTTT. It encodes CATTEVAQAFF.

This clone was seen just once. This chain links TRBV19 with TRBJ2-2; the D gene is possibly TRBD1 (5 bases). Germline-derived CDR1 and CDR2 are LNHDA and SQIVND (reference sequence). Deletions cut 6 bases from V and 1 base from J, with 9 bases between. This CDR3 has 14 amino acids. CDR3: CASRLGVNTGELFF. The DNA for the CDR3 is TGTGCCAGTAGGCTAGGGGTGAACACCGGGGAGCTGTTTTTT.

This chain links TRBV19 with TRBJ1-1; no firm D call. The V gene lost 6 bases and the J gene lost 4 bases, with 12 bases spanning the gap. Germline V lookup: CDR1 LNHDA, CDR2 SQIVND (reference sequence). The CDR3 extends over 13 amino acids. CDR3 loop: CASSLQLSTEAFF. The CDR3 DNA is TGTGCCAGTAGCTTACAGCTTTCCACTGAAGCTTTCTTT.

This sequence joins TRBV5-1 and TRBJ1-5; D not resolved. CDR1 SGHRS and CDR2 YFSETQ come from the germline V gene. Between the trimmed V and J ends, which lost 0 bases and 6 bases, there was a span of 7 bases. This CDR3 spans 13 amino acids. CDR3 coding DNA: TGCGCCAGCAGCTTGGAAGTCGGTCAGCCCCAGCATTTT. As protein: CASSLEVGQPQHF.

This clone is a singleton in its sample. The junction differs from germline at one of its ends, possibly a read error. The genes are TRBV28 and TRBJ1-4; D remains ambiguous. Per the germline V gene, CDR1 is MDHEN and CDR2 is SYDVKM. This CDR3 has 13 residues. This CDR3 reads CASSLHSNEKLFF. The CDR3, as DNA: TGTGCCAGCAGTCTCCACTCTAACGAAAAACTGTTTTTT. The whole variable domain, remainder taken from reference TRBV28 and TRBJ1-4, is DVKVTQSSRYLVKRTGEKVFLECVQDMDHENMFWYRQDPGLGLRLIYFSYDVKMKEKGDIPEGYSVSREKKERFSLILESASTNQTSMYLCASSLHSNEKLFFGSGTQLSVL.

This rearrangement joins TRBV6-1 to TRBJ2-1, with 8 bases matching TRBD2. Looked up from germline, CDR1 is MNHNS and CDR2 is SASEGT. The CDR3 consists of 14 residues. V shed 7 bases, J shed 5 bases, and the junction held 7 bases outside the gene matches. CDR3 bases: TGTGCCAGCATCACGACTAGCGTAGACAATGAGCAGTTCTTC. As protein: CASITTSVDNEQFF.

V usage is TRBV6-1 and J usage is TRBJ2-7; no firm D call. The CDR3 contains 16 residues. Germline-derived CDR1 and CDR2 are MNHNS and SASEGT. V was trimmed by 1 base and J by 1 base, leaving 14 bases between them. In DNA form, the CDR3 reads TGTGCCAGCAGTGAAGTTACTCTAACGTCGTCCTACGAGCAGTACTTC. Amino acid sequence: CASSEVTLTSSYEQYF.

The chain joins TRBV19 to TRBJ2-2; 12 positions agree with TRBD2. This CDR3 contains 16 residues. Trimming at V came to 5 bases and at J to 3 bases, leaving 4 bases not matched to a gene. Germline assignment: CDR1 LNHDA and CDR2 SQIVND (reference sequence). The CDR3 protein is CASSLGTSGYTGELFF. DNA for the CDR3: TGTGCCAGTAGTCTTGGGACTAGCGGGTACACCGGGGAGCTGTTTTTT.

The V gene is TRBV28, the J gene TRBJ2-3; TRBD1 aligns across 8 bases. The CDR3 sequence is 14 residues long. V gave up 6 bases and J gave up 4 bases; unmatched junction bases: 6. Per germline, CDR1 MDHEN and CDR2 SYDVKM. The CDR3 bases are TGTGCCAGCAGCCCAGGGGGCCGGTCAGATACGCAGTATTTT. Translation gives CASSPGGRSDTQYF.